This TCR beta chain was identified in a study of cytomegalovirus exposure and HLA in healthy donors. Findings and limits, study-wide: As a later analysis showed, several of the most significant clusters appeared to be linked to common viral pathogens. The authors reported that TCR beta sequences could predict HLA-A and HLA-B alleles. These predictions were accurate for most subjects in the first cohort.

Turning to this clone: Its antigen is still unknown.

This CDR3 is built from 11 residues. Trimming pared 7 bases from V and 7 bases from J, leaving 11 bases between. Germline V lookup: CDR1 SQVTM, CDR2 ANQGSEA. A multiplex PCR was run with 60 Vbeta primers and 13 Jbeta primers. TCRdb's table, derived via immunoSEQ multiplex PCR, lists solely in-frame clones and lacks some. Among under 200,000 clones, 70% to 90% were seen once, and the ten largest hold roughly 0.33%. V is TRBV29-1 and J is TRBJ2-1, with D perhaps TRBD1 (6 bases). This TCR came from a woman aged 25 to 39 in good health and CMV-seronegative. The sequencing input was PBMCs. The CDR3 spells CSGERGNEQFF. In nucleotides, the CDR3 is TGCAGCGGCGAAAGGGGGAATGAGCAGTTCTTC.